This entry concerns a single TCR beta chain. Its target is unknown. This entry belongs to a study of T cells in placental villitis. Findings and limits, study-wide: CMV cases had CMV-specific clone frequency approximately 0.011 versus 0.001 in villitis of unknown etiology.

The germline V gene encodes CDR1 LNHDA and CDR2 SQIVND (reference sequence). The CDR3 extends over 16 amino acids. V lost 6 bases and J lost 0, with 17 bases in between. Sequencing used immunoSEQ v4. This table comes from immunoSEQ multiplex PCR, and its TCRdb copy is limited to in-frame clones, with some not included. This table has about 6,000 clones, about 77% appearing once. The sequencing input was placental tissue containing maternal and fetal cells. The receptor was isolated from a human patient with infectious villitis; the placental T cells may come from both mother and fetus. V gene TRBV19 combines with J gene TRBJ2-5; TRBD1 or TRBD2 may be the D gene (6 bases each). The CDR3 here is CASSLGGRAYQETQYF. CDR3 coding DNA: TGTGCCAGTAGCCTCGGGGGCCGGGCGTACCAAGAGACCCAGTACTTC.